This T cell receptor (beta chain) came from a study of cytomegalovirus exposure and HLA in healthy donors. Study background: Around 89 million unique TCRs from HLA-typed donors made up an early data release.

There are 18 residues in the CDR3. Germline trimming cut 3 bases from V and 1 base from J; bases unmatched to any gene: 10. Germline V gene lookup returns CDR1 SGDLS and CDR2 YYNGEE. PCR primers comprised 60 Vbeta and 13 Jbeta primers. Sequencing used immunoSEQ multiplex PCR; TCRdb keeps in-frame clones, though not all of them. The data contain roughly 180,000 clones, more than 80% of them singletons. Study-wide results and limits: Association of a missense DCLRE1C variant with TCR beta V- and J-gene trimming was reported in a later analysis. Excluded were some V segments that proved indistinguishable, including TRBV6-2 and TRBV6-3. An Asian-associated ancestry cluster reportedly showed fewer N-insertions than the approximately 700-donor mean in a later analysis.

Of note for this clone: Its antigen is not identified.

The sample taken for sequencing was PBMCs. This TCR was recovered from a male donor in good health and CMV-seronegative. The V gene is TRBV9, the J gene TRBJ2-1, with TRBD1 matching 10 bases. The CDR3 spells CASSGPGTGVRSYNEQFF. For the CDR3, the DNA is TGTGCCAGCAGCGGTCCCGGGACAGGGGTCAGGTCCTACAATGAGCAGTTCTTC.